This TCR beta chain was identified in a study of PD-L1 blockade in urothelial cancer. Measured with immunoSEQ multiplex PCR; TCRdb has only the in-frame clones, and not every one. The table has under 70,000 clones, over 75% seen once. Per germline, CDR1 MDHEN and CDR2 SYDVKM. This CDR3 has 14 residues. V was cut by 3 bases and J by 2 bases, with 10 bases left in between. Time point defined: pretreatment peripheral blood. The clonotype comes from a man in his 70s with urothelial cancer. The sample in question was PBMCs, obtained around atezolizumab (anti-PD-L1) treatment. The chain is built from TRBV28 and TRBJ1-2; the D gene is possibly TRBD1 (6 bases). This CDR3 reads CASSFGQPNYGYTF. The CDR3 DNA reads TGTGCCAGCAGTTTTGGACAGCCGAACTATGGCTACACCTTC.